The clone carrying this T cell receptor (beta chain) was seen a single time. These data originate in a study of T cell changes during pregnancy in multiple sclerosis. The method was immunoSEQ multiplex PCR; TCRdb's version includes in-frame clones alone and lacks a portion of them. Of some 74,000 clones detected, about nine tenths appear once; the ten largest clones hold roughly 3.6%. V lost 6 bases and J lost 4, with 18 bases in between. The CDR3 has 15 amino acids. Germline V gives CDR1 KGHSH, CDR2 LQKENI. This rearrangement joins TRBV18 to TRBJ1-1, with D possibly TRBD1 on 6 matching bases. The clonotype originates from a female donor in good health, enrolled as a control in a pregnancy study. This material consisted of peripheral blood, taken after pregnancy. CDR3 nucleotide sequence: TGTGCCAGCTCGTACCAAGTACAGGGCTCCACTGAAGCTTTCTTT. The encoded protein is CASSYQVQGSTEAFF. Variable domain in full (rest from reference TRBV18 and TRBJ1-1): NAGVMQNPRHLVRRRGQEARLRCSPMKGHSHVYWYRQLPEEGLKFMVYLQKENIIDESGMPKERFSAEFPKEGPSILRIQQVVRGDSAAYFCASSYQVQGSTEAFFGQGTRLTVV.